This TCR beta chain was found in a study of vaccination effects on CD4 cells after COVID-19. This CDR3 spans 13 amino acids. Trimming pared 1 base from V and 2 bases from J, leaving 3 bases between. Germline V gene data show CDR1 as MGHRA and CDR2 as YSYEKL. Using immunoSEQ multiplex PCR, the repertoire was profiled, and TCRdb retains in-frame clones only, with some absent. The sample lists 66,000 or so clones, around two thirds occurring once. Having been cultured for roughly 10 days, the cells underwent CD4+ T cell isolation. Two doses of BNT162b2 or mRNA-1273 vaccine were administered to participants. Comments on this clone: Its antigen is currently unknown.

The V and J genes are TRBV4-1 and TRBJ1-5; D gene ambiguous. The specimen was CD4+ T cells from PBMCs cultured without peptide, collected after COVID-19 vaccination. The source of this sequence is a human donor who received a COVID-19 vaccine. The CDR3 loop reads CASSQGGNQPQHF. CDR3 nucleotides: TGCGCCAGCAGCCAAGGTGGCAATCAGCCCCAGCATTTT.